This T cell receptor (beta chain) was recovered during a study of blood T cell repertoires in COVID-19. Turning to the study itself: Samples representing acute and convalescent COVID-19 were sourced from the United States, Italy and Spain. From T cells, B-cell-depleted T cells, or PBMCs came the material, which was cDNA or gDNA.

Seattle-derived patients entered the study during active infection and were followed longitudinally. Under the authors' procedure: Reference gene primers were amplified, and this amplification served to estimate nucleated cell counts. The table came from immunoSEQ multiplex PCR; TCRdb's copy has only in-frame clones and leaves some out. The V and J calls and clone size are taken from that table; D and trimming were inferred from the DNA. Among a few hundred thousand clones, almost 90% were seen once, and the ten largest hold 2% to 2.5%. The junction had 15 bases not matched to a gene; V was cut back by 8 bases and J by 9 bases. Germline loops: CDR1 GTSNPN, CDR2 SVGIG (reference sequence). This CDR3 is built from 15 residues.

The TCR sequence derives from a woman aged 55-69 years with COVID-19, enrolled during active disease. The chain links TRBV30 to TRBJ1-6; 8 bases agree with TRBD1. The sample comprised peripheral blood. This CDR3 reads CAGPQTDRVGSPLHF. Here the CDR3 DNA reads TGTGCCGGCCCCCAAACGGACAGGGTCGGTTCACCCCTCCACTTT.